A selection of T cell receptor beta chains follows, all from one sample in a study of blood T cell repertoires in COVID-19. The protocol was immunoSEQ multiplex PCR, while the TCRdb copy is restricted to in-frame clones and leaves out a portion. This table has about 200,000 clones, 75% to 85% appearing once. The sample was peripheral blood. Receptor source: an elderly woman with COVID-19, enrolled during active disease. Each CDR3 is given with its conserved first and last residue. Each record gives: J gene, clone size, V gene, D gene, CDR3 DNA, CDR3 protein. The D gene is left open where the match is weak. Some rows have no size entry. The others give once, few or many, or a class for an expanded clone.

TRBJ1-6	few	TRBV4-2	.	TGTGCCAGCAGCCAAGATTTGTCCCGGGGGACTAATTCACCCCTCCACTTT	CASSQDLSRGTNSPLHF
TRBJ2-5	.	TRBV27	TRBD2	TGTGCCAGCAGTTTATCTTGGCGGGGGGAGACCCAGTACTTC	CASSLSWRGETQYF
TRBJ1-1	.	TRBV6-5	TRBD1	TGTGCCAGCACCTCCGACAGGGGCGTTGGAACTTTCTTT	CASTSDRGVGTFF
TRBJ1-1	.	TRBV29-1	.	TGCAGCGTCAACAAGATAATGAACACTGAAGCTTTCTTT	CSVNKIMNTEAFF
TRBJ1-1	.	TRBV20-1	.	TGCAGTGCTAGTGCGGACAATCCTGAAGCTTTCTTT	CSASADNPEAFF
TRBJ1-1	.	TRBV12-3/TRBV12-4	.	TGTGCCAGCAGTACCGCCCCCGGGTACCCAGCTTTCTTT	CASSTAPGYPAFF
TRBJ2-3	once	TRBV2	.	TGTGCCAGCAGTGGGAGGGATACGCAGTATTTT	CASSGRDTQYF
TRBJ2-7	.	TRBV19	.	TGTGCCAGTAGTATGGGCAGGGCTGCGATGGGGCCCAGCTCCTACGAGCAGTACTTC	CASSMGRAAMGPSSYEQYF
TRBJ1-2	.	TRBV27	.	TGTGCCAGCAGTCCGCGGTCCTATACGGGGGGCTACACCTTC	CASSPRSYTGGYTF
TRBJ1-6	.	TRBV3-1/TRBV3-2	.	TGTGCCAGCAGCCAAGCAGGGGTGGTTTCACCCCTCCACTTT	CASSQAGVVSPLHF
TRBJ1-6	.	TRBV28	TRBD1	TGTGCCAGCAGTCCACTGGACAGGGCCGATTCACCCCTCCACTTT	CASSPLDRADSPLHF